This T cell receptor (beta chain) was captured by sequencing in a study of early T cells in non-severe SARS-CoV-2 infection. From the 5' RACE reads, TCRdb called clonotypes with MiXCR, one entry per CDR3 protein. Seen here are tens of thousands of distinct CDR3 sequences, 6.2% observed once, and the top ten hold 3.5% to 4%. The CDR3 covers 13 residues. Germline V gene sequence: CDR1 LNHDA, CDR2 SQIVND (reference sequence). The ends were cut back, 3 bases at V and 5 bases at J, with 8 bases in the middle. The origin of this receptor is an adult who was a healthcare worker with PCR-confirmed SARS-CoV-2 infection or an uninfected control (not recorded which). The chain has TRBV19 and TRBJ1-5; no firm D call. Sequencing input: whole blood. CDR3: CASSMGEYQPQHF. DNA for the CDR3: TGTGCCAGTAGTATGGGAGAGTATCAGCCCCAGCATTTT.